The sequence of this T cell receptor (beta chain) was determined in a study of memory B cells and T cells in multiple sclerosis. Per the germline V gene, CDR1 is SGHVS and CDR2 is FQNEAQ. The CDR3 runs to 13 residues. Losses at the gene ends were 5 bases for V and 10 bases for J; bases not matched to a gene: 8. Profiling relied on immunoSEQ multiplex PCR, and the TCRdb table lists in-frame clones only, not all of them. Of 15,000 or so clones in the sample, roughly three quarters were seen once. The source material was memory (CD45RO+) CD4+ T cells from blood. The clonotype comes from a human donor with multiple sclerosis. This chain connects TRBV7-8 to TRBJ1-1; TRBD1 matches 9 bases. The CDR3 loop is CASSTGTGRSAFF. The CDR3 DNA reads TGTGCCAGCAGCACCGGGACAGGGCGGTCAGCTTTCTTT.